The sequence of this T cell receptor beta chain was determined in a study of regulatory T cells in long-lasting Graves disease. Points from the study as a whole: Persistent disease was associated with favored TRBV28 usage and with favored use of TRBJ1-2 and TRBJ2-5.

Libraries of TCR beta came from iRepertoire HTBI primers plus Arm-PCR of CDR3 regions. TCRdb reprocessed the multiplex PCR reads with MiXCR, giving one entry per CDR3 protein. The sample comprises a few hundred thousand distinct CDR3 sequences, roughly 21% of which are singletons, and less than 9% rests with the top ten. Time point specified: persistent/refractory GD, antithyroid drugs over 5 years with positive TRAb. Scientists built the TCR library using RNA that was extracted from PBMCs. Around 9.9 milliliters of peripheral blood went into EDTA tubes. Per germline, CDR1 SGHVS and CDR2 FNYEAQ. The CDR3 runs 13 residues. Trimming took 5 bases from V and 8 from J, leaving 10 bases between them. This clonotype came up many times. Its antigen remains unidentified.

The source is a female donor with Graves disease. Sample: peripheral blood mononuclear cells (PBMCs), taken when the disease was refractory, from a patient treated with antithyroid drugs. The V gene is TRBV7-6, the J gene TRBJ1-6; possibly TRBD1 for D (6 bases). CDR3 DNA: TGTGCCAGCAGCACGACAGGCTATTCACCCCTCCACTTT. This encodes CASSTTGYSPLHF.